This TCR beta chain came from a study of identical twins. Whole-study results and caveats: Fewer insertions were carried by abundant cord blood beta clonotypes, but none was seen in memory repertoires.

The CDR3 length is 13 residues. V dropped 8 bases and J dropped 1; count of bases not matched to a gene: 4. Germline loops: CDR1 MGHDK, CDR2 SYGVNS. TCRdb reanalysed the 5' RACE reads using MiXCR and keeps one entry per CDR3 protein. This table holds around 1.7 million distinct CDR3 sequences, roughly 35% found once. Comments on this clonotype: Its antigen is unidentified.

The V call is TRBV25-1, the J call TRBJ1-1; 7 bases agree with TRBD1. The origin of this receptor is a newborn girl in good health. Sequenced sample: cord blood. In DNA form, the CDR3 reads TGTGCCAGCGCAGGGGGTGGGAACACTGAAGCTTTCTTT. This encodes CASAGGGNTEAFF.